Listed here is a single T cell receptor (beta chain). This sample stems from a study of blood T cell repertoires in COVID-19. Study context: Samples taken during acute and convalescent COVID-19 were collected in the United States, Italy and Spain.

Germline CDR1 reads SGHDN; CDR2 reads FVKESK. V was trimmed by 1 base and J by 7 bases, leaving 17 bases between them. The CDR3 covers 16 residues. Sequencing was performed with immunoSEQ multiplex PCR; in TCRdb, only in-frame clones are kept and a portion is missing. Of some 260,000 clones detected, 80% to 90% appear once; the ten largest clones hold about 10%. The TCR originated in an older woman with COVID-19, enrolled during active disease. The sample consisted of peripheral blood. The V and J genes are TRBV14 and TRBJ2-1, with a tentative D call TRBD2 (6 bases). CDR3 loop: CASSQVGRDLLNEQFF. In nucleotides, the CDR3 is TGTGCCAGCAGCCAAGTAGGCCGGGACTTACTAAATGAGCAGTTCTTC.